The TCR beta chain described here comes from a study of blood T cells in healthy people across ages. A second PCR, run for 7 to 11 cycles, used a sample-barcoded 5' primer plus a J-beta primer mix. TCRdb used MiXCR to reprocess the 5' RACE reads, holding one entry per CDR3 protein. Of some 700,000 distinct CDR3 sequences in the sample, 22% are singletons; the top ten hold around 21%. This clonotype has more than one count but fewer than ten. What it binds is unknown. Study findings and constraints: More naive CD4+ cells and higher diversity were found in long-lived than in aged donors. TCR beta diversity was tightly associated with the proportion of naive T cells. There was no known CMV status for donors, so expanded clonotype changes were possibly confounded.

Germline CDR1 is SGHAT and CDR2 is FQNNGV. This CDR3 is built from 16 residues. Losses at the gene ends were 6 bases for V and 4 bases for J; bases not matched to a gene: 7. The V call is TRBV11-2, the J call TRBJ2-2, with 11 bases lining up with TRBD2. The clonotype comes from a man between 70 and 80 years old in good health. Sequencing was carried out using blood. CDR3 coding DNA: TGTGCCAGCAGATTCACTAGCGGGGGAGGCACCGGGGAGCTGTTTTTT. The encoded protein is CASRFTSGGGTGELFF.